What follows are 5 T cell receptor beta chains derived from one specimen sequenced in a study of T cell responses to AZD1222 COVID-19 vaccine. TCRdb's table, derived via immunoSEQ multiplex PCR, lists solely in-frame clones and lacks some. Seen here are more than 85,000 clones, 86% observed once, and the top ten hold 4% to 6%. The sample here was peripheral blood, taken on day 0 of AZD1222 vaccination. All receptors come from an adult in good health.

The chain employs TRBV19 and TRBJ2-6; D is undetermined. V was clipped by 4 bases and J by 1 base, with 11 bases between them. In germline, CDR1 is LNHDA, CDR2 SQIVND (reference sequence). There are 16 residues in the CDR3. The CDR3 region has the DNA TGTGCCAGTAGTACCTTAACACCTTCTGGGGCCAACGTCCTGACTTTC. It encodes CASSTLTPSGANVLTF.

V and J are TRBV5-4 and TRBJ1-2, with TRBD1 identical over 8 bases. Germline assignment: CDR1 SGHNT and CDR2 YYREEE (reference sequence). V lost 3 bases and J lost 0; bases outside the gene matches: 4. The CDR3 extends over 15 amino acids. In DNA form, the CDR3 reads TGTGCCAGCAGCTCGAGGACAGGGCCTAACTATGGCTACACCTTC. Amino acids: CASSSRTGPNYGYTF.

The rearrangement links TRBV5-6 to TRBJ2-2, with a tentative D call TRBD2 (7 bases). The V end lost 0 bases, the J end lost 6 bases, and 12 bases lay between the germline ends. CDR1 and CDR2 (germline): SGHDT, YYEEEE. This CDR3 comprises 15 residues. The CDR3 spells CASSLAGGLAGELFF. DNA of the CDR3: TGTGCCAGCAGCTTGGCCGGGGGGCTGGCCGGGGAGCTGTTTTTT. The full variable domain, rest sourced from reference TRBV5-6 and TRBJ2-2, is DAGVTQSPTHLIKTRGQQVTLRCSPKSGHDTVSWYQQALGQGPQFIFQYYEEEERQRGNFPDRFSGHQFPNYSSELNVNALLLGDSALYLCASSLAGGLAGELFFGEGSRLTVL.

The chain employs TRBV6-5 and TRBJ1-2, with 9 nucleotides matching TRBD1. Trimming cost V 6 bases and J 4 bases; bases outside gene matches: 9. The CDR3 length is 15 residues. CDR1 is MNHEY, CDR2 SVGAGI, per germline. CDR3 region: CASRPQGAVRYGYTF. Written as DNA, the CDR3 is TGTGCCAGCAGGCCACAGGGGGCGGTTCGCTATGGCTACACCTTC.

The rearrangement uses TRBV30 and TRBJ2-2; 9 nucleotides align to TRBD2. CDR1 is GTSNPN and CDR2 is SVGIG in the germline V gene (reference sequence). The CDR3 length is 15 residues. The junction had 4 bases not matched to a gene; V was cut back by 0 bases and J by 5 bases. The CDR3 reads CAWSVPSGRTGELFF. The DNA for the CDR3 is TGTGCCTGGAGTGTACCCAGCGGGAGGACCGGGGAGCTGTTTTTT.